A selection of T cell receptor beta chains follows, all from one sample in a study of T cells after yellow fever vaccination. MiXCR, applied by TCRdb to the 5' RACE reads, yields one record per CDR3 protein. The data hold 250,000 to 400,000 distinct CDR3 sequences, with roughly 3.9% observed a single time. The sequencing used PBMCs, collected 5 days after the yellow fever booster vaccination. The receptors here all came from a man in his late teens or twenties who received the YFV17D yellow fever vaccine. Both conserved end residues are part of each CDR3. Fields, in order: D gene, V gene, J gene, clone size, CDR3 protein, CDR3 DNA. D genes are given only for firm matches. Only some rows state a clone size, as once, few, many or a class for expanded clones.

TRBD1	TRBV27	TRBJ2-5	.	CASSLYQRGGLQETQYF	TGTGCCAGCAGTTTATACCAGCGAGGGGGCCTACAAGAGACCCAGTACTTC
.	TRBV4-1	TRBJ2-7	.	CASSQEEAHGREQYF	TGCGCCAGCAGCCAAGAGGAGGCCCACGGTCGCGAGCAGTACTTC
.	TRBV4-1	TRBJ1-1	.	CASSQGWTRISEAFF	TGCGCCAGCAGCCAAGGGTGGACCAGGATCTCTGAAGCTTTCTTT
TRBD1	TRBV10-3	TRBJ1-5	few	CAISGGGDSSNQPQHF	TGTGCCATCAGTGGGGGAGGGGACAGTAGCAATCAGCCCCAGCATTTT
.	TRBV24-1	TRBJ1-1	.	CATSDSTVTEAFF	TGTGCCACCAGTGATTCTACAGTCACTGAAGCTTTCTTT
TRBD1	TRBV4-3	TRBJ1-2	many	CASSPGAGDRDYGYTF	TGCGCCAGCAGCCCTGGGGCTGGGGACAGGGACTATGGCTACACCTTC
.	TRBV25-1	TRBJ2-1	many	CASLGQQPYNEQFF	TGTGCCAGCCTTGGACAGCAACCCTACAATGAGCAGTTCTTC
.	TRBV6-2/TRBV6-3	TRBJ2-2	few	CASKKDTVPGELFF	TGTGCCAGCAAGAAGGATACGGTCCCCGGGGAGCTGTTTTTT
TRBD2	TRBV20-1	TRBJ2-3	few	CSARDLRGSYTDTQYF	TGCAGTGCTAGAGACCTTCGCGGGAGTTACACAGATACGCAGTATTTT
TRBD2	TRBV20-1	TRBJ2-7	few	CSARAYSGGGYEQYF	TGCAGTGCTAGAGCATATAGCGGGGGGGGCTACGAGCAGTACTTC
.	TRBV10-3	TRBJ1-1	many	CAIRRNTEAFF	TGTGCCATCCGGCGGAACACTGAAGCTTTCTTT
.	TRBV10-3	TRBJ2-3	many	CAISEGVDTQYF	TGTGCCATCAGTGAGGGAGTAGATACGCAGTATTTT
.	TRBV9	TRBJ2-1	many	CASSVSDGWTEQFF	TGTGCCAGCAGCGTTTCCGACGGTTGGACTGAGCAGTTCTTC